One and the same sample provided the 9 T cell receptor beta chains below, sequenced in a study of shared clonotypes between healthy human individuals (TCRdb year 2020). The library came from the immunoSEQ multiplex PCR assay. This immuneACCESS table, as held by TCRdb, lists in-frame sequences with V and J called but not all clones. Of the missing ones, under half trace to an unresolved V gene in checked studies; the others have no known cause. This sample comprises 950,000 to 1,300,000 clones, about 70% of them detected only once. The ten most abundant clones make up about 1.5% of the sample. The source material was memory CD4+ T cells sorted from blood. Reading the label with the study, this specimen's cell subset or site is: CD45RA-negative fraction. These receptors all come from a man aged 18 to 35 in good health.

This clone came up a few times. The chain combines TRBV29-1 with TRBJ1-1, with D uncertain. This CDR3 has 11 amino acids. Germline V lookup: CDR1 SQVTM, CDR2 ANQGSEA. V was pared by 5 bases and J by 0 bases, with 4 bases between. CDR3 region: CSVKMNTEAFF. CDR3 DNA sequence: TGCAGCGTTAAGATGAACACTGAAGCTTTCTTT.

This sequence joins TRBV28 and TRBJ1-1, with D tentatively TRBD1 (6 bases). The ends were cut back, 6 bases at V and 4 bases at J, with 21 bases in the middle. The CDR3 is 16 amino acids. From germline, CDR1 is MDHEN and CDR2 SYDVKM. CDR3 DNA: TGTGCCAGCAGAAAAATCAGAACAGGGAAAGGCACTGAAGCTTTCTTT. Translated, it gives CASRKIRTGKGTEAFF. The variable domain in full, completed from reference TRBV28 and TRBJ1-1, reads DVKVTQSSRYLVKRTGEKVFLECVQDMDHENMFWYRQDPGLGLRLIYFSYDVKMKEKGDIPEGYSVSREKKERFSLILESASTNQTSMYLCASRKIRTGKGTEAFFGQGTRLTVV.

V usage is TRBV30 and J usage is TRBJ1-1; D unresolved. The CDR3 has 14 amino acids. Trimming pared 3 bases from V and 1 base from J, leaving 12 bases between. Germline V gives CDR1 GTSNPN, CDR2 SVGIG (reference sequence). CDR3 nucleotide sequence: TGTGCCTGGAGCTCCCTCGTGCCGAACACTGAAGCTTTCTTT. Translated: CAWSSLVPNTEAFF.

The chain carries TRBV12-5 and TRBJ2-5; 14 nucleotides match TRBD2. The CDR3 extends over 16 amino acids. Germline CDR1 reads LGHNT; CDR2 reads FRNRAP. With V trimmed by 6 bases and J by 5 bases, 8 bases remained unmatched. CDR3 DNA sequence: TGTGCTAGTGGACTGGGACTAGCGGGAGTTGGGGAGACCCAGTACTTC. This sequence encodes CASGLGLAGVGETQYF. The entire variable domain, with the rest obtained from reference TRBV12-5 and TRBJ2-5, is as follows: DARVTQTPRHKVTEMGQEVTMRCQPILGHNTVFWYRQTMMQGLELLAYFRNRAPLDDSGMPKDRFSAEMPDATLATLKIQPSEPRDSAVYFCASGLGLAGVGETQYFGPGTRLLVL.

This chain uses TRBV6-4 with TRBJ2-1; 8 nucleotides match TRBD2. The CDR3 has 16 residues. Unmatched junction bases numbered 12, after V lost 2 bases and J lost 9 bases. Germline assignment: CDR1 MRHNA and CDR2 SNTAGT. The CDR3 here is CASSDGYPAGVLEQFF. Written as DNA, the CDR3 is TGTGCCAGCAGTGACGGGTACCCAGCGGGAGTGCTTGAGCAGTTCTTC.

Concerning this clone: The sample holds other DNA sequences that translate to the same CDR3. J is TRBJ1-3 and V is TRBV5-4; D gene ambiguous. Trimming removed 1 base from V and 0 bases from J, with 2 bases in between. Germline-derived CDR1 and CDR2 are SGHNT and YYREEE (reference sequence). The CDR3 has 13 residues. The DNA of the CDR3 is TGTGCCAGCAGCTTGAACTCTGGAAACACCATATATTTT. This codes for CASSLNSGNTIYF.

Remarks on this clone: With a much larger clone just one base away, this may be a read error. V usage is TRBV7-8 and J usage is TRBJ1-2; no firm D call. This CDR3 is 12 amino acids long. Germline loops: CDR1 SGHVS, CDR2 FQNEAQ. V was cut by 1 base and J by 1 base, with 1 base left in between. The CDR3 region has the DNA TGTGCCAGCAGCTTAGTTAACTATGGCTACACCTTC. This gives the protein CASSLVNYGYTF.

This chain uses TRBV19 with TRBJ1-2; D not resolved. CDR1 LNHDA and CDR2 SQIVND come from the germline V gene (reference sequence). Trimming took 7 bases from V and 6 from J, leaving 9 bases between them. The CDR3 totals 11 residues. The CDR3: CASNDVHGYTF. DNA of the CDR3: TGTGCCAGTAATGACGTGCATGGCTACACCTTC.

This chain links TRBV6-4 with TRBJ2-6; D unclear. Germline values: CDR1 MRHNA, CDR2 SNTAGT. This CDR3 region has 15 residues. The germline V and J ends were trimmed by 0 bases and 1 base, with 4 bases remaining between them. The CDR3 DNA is TGTGCCAGCAGTGACTCAGGATCTGGGGCCAACGTCCTGACTTTC. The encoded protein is CASSDSGSGANVLTF.